The clone carrying this T cell receptor (gamma chain) has a handful of counts. Antigen unknown. At the DNA level, this CDR3 is encoded by other sequences in the same sample as well. J gave up 4 bases and V 0 bases, and 6 bases lay outside the gene matches. Germline CDR1 reads GITISATS; CDR2 reads ISYDGTV (reference sequence). The CDR3 spans 14 residues. This entry comes from a study of Vδ1+ human thymocytes. Whole-study findings and limits: Thymic TRG and TRD repertoires appeared highly polyclonal.

The template was reverse-transcribed extracted RNA. CDR3 amplicons came from multiplex PCR with pooled V-gene forward and constant-region reverse primers. TCRdb reprocessed the multiplex PCR reads using CATT. The data show around 30,000 gamma-chain clones, about a fifth seen once. This sequence joins TRGV9 and TRGJ1 or TRGJ2. The receptor was derived from a boy less than two years old who had congenital heart surgery. The specimen sequenced was Vdelta1+ gamma-delta thymocytes from the thymus. Subset meaning: FACS-sorted CD3+ TCRalphabeta- TCRVdelta1+ TCRVdelta2- thymocytes. CDR3 sequence (DNA): TGTGCCTTGTGGGAGGTGCAAAACTATTATAAGAAACTCTTT. Amino acids: CALWEVQNYYKKLF.